Listed here are 11 T cell receptor beta chains from one sample, sequenced in a study of T-cell reconstitution after alpha-beta-depleted transplantation in children. Unique molecular identifiers were incorporated when the TCRbeta library was constructed. Each CDR3 protein is one row after TCRdb ran MiXCR on the PCR reads. Among about 980,000 distinct CDR3 sequences listed, around 30% were seen once. Sequenced material: PBMCs, mostly from graft donor cells, taken 360 days after TCRalphabeta/CD19-depleted stem cell transplant. Receptor source: a boy under three years old who had a stem cell transplant for SCID, so the T cells may come from the graft donor.

The gene calls are TRBV9 and TRBJ2-2; possible D gene TRBD2, 6 bases. In germline, CDR1 is SGDLS, CDR2 YYNGEE. V was pared by 0 bases and J by 2 bases, with 8 bases between. This CDR3 has 15 residues. The CDR3 reads CASSVAGLNTGELFF. The CDR3, as DNA: TGTGCCAGCAGCGTAGCGGGACTCAACACCGGGGAGCTGTTTTTT.

The V call is TRBV20-1, the J call TRBJ1-2, with TRBD1 matching over 8 bases. V lost 0 bases, J lost 8 bases, and 14 bases stayed unmatched. Germline CDR1 DFQATT, CDR2 SNEGSKA (reference sequence). This CDR3 contains 16 residues. In nucleotides, the CDR3 is TGCAGTGCTAGAGATCGGGACGGCAGGGGGCGCAGAGGCTACACCTTC. Translated: CSARDRDGRGRRGYTF.

The sample holds many counts of this clonotype. The chain joins TRBV24-1 to TRBJ2-3; TRBD1 or TRBD2 may be the D gene (5 bases each). The CDR3 sequence is 15 residues long. Germline V gives CDR1 KGHDR, CDR2 SFDVKD. Trimming shortened V by 5 bases and J by 8 bases, and 19 bases separated the two germline ends. The CDR3 protein is CATSGGIGIGSTQYF. The CDR3 DNA sequence: TGTGCCACCAGTGGGGGCATCGGGATCGGCAGTACGCAGTATTTT.

The chain carries TRBV21-1 and TRBJ2-7; the table assigns TRBD2, which was not confirmed against the DNA. TRBV21-1 is noted as a pseudogene. The CDR3 is 14 residues long. CDR3 amino acids: CASSPRGGVYEQYF. CDR3 sequence (DNA): TGTGCCAGCAGCCCGCGCGGAGGGGTCTACGAGCAGTACTTC.

The rearrangement links TRBV20-1 to TRBJ2-5, with 10 bases matching TRBD2. The CDR3 totals 15 residues. J was trimmed by 3 bases and V by 1 base; bases with no gene match: 5. Germline CDR1 is DFQATT and CDR2 is SNEGSKA (reference sequence). CDR3 loop: CSARAVLAGEETQYF. CDR3 DNA: TGCAGTGCTAGAGCCGTGCTAGCGGGGGAAGAGACCCAGTACTTC.

The chain employs TRBV4-1 and TRBJ1-6; D remains unclear. CDR1 MGHRA and CDR2 YSYEKL come from the germline V gene. V lost 0 bases, J lost 7 bases, and 7 bases lay in between. The CDR3 totals 14 residues. CDR3 nucleotides: TGCGCCAGCAGCCAAGAACATGGGAATTCACCCCTCCACTTT. It is translated as CASSQEHGNSPLHF.

This clonotype was recorded only once. This chain uses TRBV12-3 or TRBV12-4 with TRBJ1-1; the D gene is possibly TRBD1 (5 bases). V lost 2 bases to trimming and J lost 7 bases, with 8 bases between them. The CDR3 is 12 amino acids. The CDR3: CASSLLGDEAFF. CDR3 nucleotides: TGTGCCAGCAGTTTATTGGGGGATGAAGCTTTCTTT.

The chain is built from TRBV18 and TRBJ2-3; D uncertain. Germline assignment: CDR1 KGHSH and CDR2 LQKENI. This CDR3 comprises 15 residues. V shed 1 base and J shed 2 bases, with 10 bases lying between them. The CDR3 here is CASSPQPGPTDTQYF. In DNA form, the CDR3 reads TGTGCCAGCTCACCACAGCCCGGGCCCACAGATACGCAGTATTTT.

This clonotype showed up just a few times. The V and J genes are TRBV25-1 and TRBJ2-1; D is ambiguous. V gave up 3 bases and J gave up 2 bases, with 11 bases separating them. The CDR3 extends over 15 amino acids. CDR1 and CDR2 from the germline V gene are MGHDK and SYGVNS. The CDR3 protein is CASSEPGRPYNEQFF. In DNA, the CDR3 is TGTGCCAGCAGTGAGCCGGGCAGGCCCTACAATGAGCAGTTCTTC. The whole variable domain, remainder taken from reference TRBV25-1 and TRBJ2-1, is EADIYQTPRYLVIGTGKKITLECSQTMGHDKMYWYQQDPGMELHLIHYSYGVNSTEKGDLSSESTVSRIRTEHFPLTLESARPSHTSQYLCASSEPGRPYNEQFFGPGTRLTVL.

This clonotype was seen a few times. The chain combines TRBV20-1 with TRBJ1-2; 8 bases fit TRBD1. This CDR3 has 12 amino acids. Trimming cost V 4 bases and J 9 bases; bases outside gene matches: 7. From germline, CDR1 is DFQATT and CDR2 SNEGSKA (reference sequence). The CDR3 here is CSAKQGGNRYTF. The CDR3 DNA sequence: TGCAGTGCTAAACAGGGGGGTAATCGCTACACCTTC.

There are many counts of this clonotype. The chain joins TRBV6-5 to TRBJ2-1, with D hard to call. The germline V gene has CDR1 MNHEY and CDR2 SVGAGI. The V and J ends lost 2 bases and 4 bases respectively, with 6 bases between them. The length of the CDR3 is 13 residues. The CDR3 DNA follows: TGTGCCAGCAGTTACGGGTATTACAATGAGCAGTTCTTC. Protein product: CASSYGYYNEQFF.